The source of this T cell receptor (beta chain) is a study of CD8+ T cells in alopecia areata. Study-level background: Patients in the treated group were given tofacitinib by mouth, 5 to 10 mg twice a day. The authors scored treated patients' severity by affected scalp percentage. Notes on the study in general: Higher clonality was seen in lesional scalp than in normal scalp, especially in alopecia totalis/universalis. Compared with mice, patients displayed less clear TCR sharing, possibly for HLA-related reasons.

Regarding treatment: oral pan-JAK inhibitor, 5-10 mg twice daily. In the case of this clone: Antigen unknown.

Sequencing relied on a cDNA template that was reverse transcribed from extracted RNA. TCRdb keeps only in-frame clones here, not all; method: immunoSEQ multiplex PCR. This table has roughly 110,000 clones, about 59% appearing once. Trimming removed 0 bases at V and 3 bases at J, with 14 bases between. The CDR3 covers 16 residues. Germline CDR1 SGHAT, CDR2 FQNNGV. The receptor was isolated from a human donor with alopecia areata. The J gene is TRBJ1-2, the V gene TRBV11-2; possible D gene TRBD1, 6 bases. Sequencing used CD8+ T cells sorted from blood, obtained at week 24, from a patient treated with tofacitinib. Written as DNA, the CDR3 is TGTGCCAGCAGCTTAGATCCCTCCGGGGGCGACTATGGCTACACCTTC. This encodes CASSLDPSGGDYGYTF.